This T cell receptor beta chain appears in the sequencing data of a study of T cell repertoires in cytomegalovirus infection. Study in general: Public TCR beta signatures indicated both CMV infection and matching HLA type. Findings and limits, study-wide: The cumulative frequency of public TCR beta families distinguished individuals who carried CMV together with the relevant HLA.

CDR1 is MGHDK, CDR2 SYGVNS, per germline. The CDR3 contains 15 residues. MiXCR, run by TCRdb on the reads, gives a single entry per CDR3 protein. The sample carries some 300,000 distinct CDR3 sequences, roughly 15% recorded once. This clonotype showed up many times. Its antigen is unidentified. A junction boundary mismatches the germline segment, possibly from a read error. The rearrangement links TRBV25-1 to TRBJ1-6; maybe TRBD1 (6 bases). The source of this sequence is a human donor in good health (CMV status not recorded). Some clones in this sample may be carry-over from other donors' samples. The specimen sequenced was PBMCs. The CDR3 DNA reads TGTGCCAGCAGTGAATTGGGGACATCAACGGGTCGGCGGGTCTTT. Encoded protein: CASSELGTSTGRRVF.